Detailed here is one TCR beta chain. Its antigen has not been determined. One base away there is no much larger clone; base qualities are not given. TCRbeta CDR3 regions were amplified from genomic DNA using the immunoSEQ Assay, a bias-controlled multiplex PCR. In the original analysis: The number of nucleated cells in each sample was estimated from the amplification of reference gene primers within the assay. Sequence reads were collapsed and filtered to measure the absolute abundance of every unique TCRbeta CDR3 rearrangement. Productive Simpson clonality was computed per sample as the square root of Simpson's diversity index over productive rearrangements. TCRdb mirrors the immuneACCESS table, restricted to in-frame sequences. Some clones are absent from its copies; in checked studies, under half trace to an unresolved V gene, and the reason for the others is unknown. V and J calls and clone size follow that table, whereas D and trimming were derived from the DNA. Recorded for this sample are over 200,000 clones; over 70% of them occurred a single time. The ten largest make up 27% of the sample.

The sample comes from a study of blood T cell repertoires in COVID-19 (dated by TCRdb to the early 2020s). Regarding the research as a whole: Collaborator samples came from the United States, Italy and Spain and covered acute and convalescent phases of COVID-19. The prospective study material was composed of cDNA or gDNA derived from T cells, B-cell-depleted T cells, or PBMCs. Deeply sampled blood TCRbeta repertoires from subjects exposed to, actively infected with, or recovered from COVID-19 were included in the dataset. The repertoires were made available in a free public database intended to serve as a resource for research on the immune response to SARS-CoV-2. The samples were drawn from the first 160 participants of the ongoing ImmuneRACE study and from 950 to 1,500 subjects provided by 6 global collaborators. The sample metadata nearly always contained a de-identified subject ID, COVID-19 status, age in years and sex. Where HLA class I and class II types were available, the types were taken from metadata supplied by the sample provider, not from assay-based typing. Broad study findings and their caveats: Clinical and demographic metadata were provided uncurated, with the amount varying by source and participant.

Reading from cysteine to phenylalanine, the CDR3 counts 16 amino acids. Of all the DNA, just the CDR3 is kept, 48 bases in frame from base 1. The germline V gene (reference sequence) gives CDR1 as LNHDA and CDR2 as SQIVND. Relative to germline, V is 2 bases shorter and J is 0 bases shorter, with 11 bases between their ends. Each collaborating institution followed its own protocols to collect whole blood in K2EDTA tubes. For TCRbeta analysis, collaborators shipped samples in one of three forms: frozen whole blood, isolated PBMCs, or DNA extracted from either of those sample types. This clonotype originated in a man aged 40-55 years with acute or convalescent COVID-19. The chain is made from TRBV19 and TRBJ1-3; confidence is insufficient to name the D gene. Sequenced material: peripheral blood. The DNA reads TGTGCCAGTAGTATATCGGCGGGCTCCTCTGGAAACACCATATATTTT. The resulting protein is CASSISAGSSGNTIYF.